This T cell receptor (beta chain) was captured in a study of Graves' ophthalmopathy and Graves' hyperthyroidism. Findings and limits, study-wide: Ophthalmopathy cases were distinguished from stable hyperthyroidism by a 13-signature model, reaching about 90% sensitivity and 81.08% specificity. Appearing in blood as well were most expanded thyroid clonotypes above 0.001 frequency.

V was clipped by 9 bases and J by 3 bases; unmatched bases: 13. The CDR3 is made up of 15 amino acids. Looked up from germline, CDR1 is MNHEY and CDR2 is SMNVEV (reference sequence). Researchers took RNA transcripts and amplified TCR beta CDR3 regions from them. First-round RT-PCR used HTBI primers; second-round multiplex PCR followed. TCRdb analysed the multiplex PCR reads with MiXCR anew, one entry per CDR3 protein. The sample lists over 500,000 distinct CDR3 sequences; 22% were seen once. Hyperthyroidism patients, all newly diagnosed, had under 2 months' duration and ages of 18 to 65. From fresh peripheral blood, 8.5 to 10 ml in volume, the PBMCs were obtained. For this clonotype: Its target is not known.

The sequence was obtained from a woman aged 18-35 years with stable Graves' hyperthyroidism. Some clones in this sample may be carry-over from other donors' samples. The sequenced material came from peripheral blood. The chain is built from TRBV27 and TRBJ2-7; 8 bases map to TRBD2. The CDR3 nucleotides are TGTGCCAGTCGCTCCACCACGGGGGGGTTCTACGAGCAGTACTTC. Amino acids: CASRSTTGGFYEQYF.